This T cell receptor (beta chain) was obtained from a study of blood T cell repertoires in COVID-19. Across the study: The cDNA or gDNA used as material had been derived from T cells, B-cell-depleted T cells, or PBMCs.

In this sample, this clone turned up a few times. Using immunoSEQ multiplex PCR, the repertoire was profiled, and TCRdb retains in-frame clones only, with some absent. Found here are about 140,000 clones, approximately 86% of them singletons; the top ten hold 1.5%. The CDR3 length is 14 residues. Trimming took 7 bases from V and 5 from J, leaving 20 bases between them. The V gene's germline CDR1 is SQVTM and CDR2 ANQGSEA. This TCR was recovered from a woman aged 60-75 years with acute or convalescent COVID-19. Source material: peripheral blood. The rearrangement uses TRBV29-1 and TRBJ1-2; possible D gene TRBD1, 5 bases. CDR3 DNA: TGCAGCGCCGACGACAGTGCCGTCCCTTATGGCTACACCTTC. This sequence encodes CSADDSAVPYGYTF.